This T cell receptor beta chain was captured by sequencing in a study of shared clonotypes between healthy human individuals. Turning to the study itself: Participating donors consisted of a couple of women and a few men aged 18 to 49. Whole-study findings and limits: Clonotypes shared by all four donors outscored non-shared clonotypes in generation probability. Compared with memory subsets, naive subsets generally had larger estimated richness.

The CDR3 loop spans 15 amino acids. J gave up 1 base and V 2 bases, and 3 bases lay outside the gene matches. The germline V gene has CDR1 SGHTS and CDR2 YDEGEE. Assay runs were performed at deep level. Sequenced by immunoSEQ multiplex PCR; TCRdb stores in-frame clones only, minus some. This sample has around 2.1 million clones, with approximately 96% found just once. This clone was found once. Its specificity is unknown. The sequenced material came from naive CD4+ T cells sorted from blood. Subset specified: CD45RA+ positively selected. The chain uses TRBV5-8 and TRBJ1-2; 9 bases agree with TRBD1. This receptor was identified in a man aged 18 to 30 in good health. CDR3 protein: CASSLAGQGNYGYTF. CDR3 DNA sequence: TGTGCCAGCAGCTTAGCGGGACAGGGTAACTATGGCTACACCTTC.